The source of this T cell receptor beta chain is a study of cytomegalovirus exposure and HLA in healthy donors. Findings and caveats of the study: In a later analysis, most CMV-associated TCR beta chains appeared HLA-restricted. Later on, an analysis found that several of the most significant clusters appeared to be linked to common viral pathogens, which included parvovirus B19.

PCR amplification relied on 60 Vbeta primers (plus 13 Jbeta primers). Clones were sequenced by immunoSEQ multiplex PCR, and TCRdb holds only the in-frame ones, with some missing. The table includes 150,000 to 200,000 clones, 80% to 85% detected once. Comment on this clone: Its antigen is undetermined.

V lost 2 bases to trimming and J lost 5 bases; unmatched junction nucleotides: 8. This CDR3 comprises 15 residues. CDR1 LNHNV and CDR2 YYDKDF come from the germline V gene (reference sequence). The source material was PBMCs. This clonotype originated in a girl aged 2 to 9 in good health and CMV-seropositive. The gene calls are TRBV15 and TRBJ2-7; 8 positions match TRBD1. In nucleotides, the CDR3 is TGTGCCACCAGCAGAAGGACAGGGCTGGGGAACGAGCAGTACTTC. Translation: CATSRRTGLGNEQYF.